In its sample, the clone carrying this TCR beta chain was seen many times. Its antigen is currently unknown. The sample originates from a study of CD8 T cells in ankylosing spondylitis. Findings and limits, study-wide: Ankylosing spondylitis blood appeared to carry a characteristic TCR beta motif of roughly eight highly homologous variants. CD8+ cells made up the disease-linked clones, which were relatively rare in peripheral blood.

Scientists made TCR beta libraries using quantitative 5'-RACE with molecular barcodes. Each CDR3 protein is one row after TCRdb ran MiXCR on the 5' RACE reads. The data hold about 240,000 distinct CDR3 sequences, with less than 10% observed a single time. The length of the CDR3 is 14 residues. Trimming pared 5 bases from V and 2 bases from J, leaving 13 bases between. Germline loops: CDR1 SGHDN, CDR2 FVKESK. The clonotype comes from a male donor with ankylosing spondylitis or in good health (not recorded which). The rearrangement links TRBV14 to TRBJ2-7; D may be TRBD2 (6 bases). The specimen sequenced was blood, either unsorted or a sorted T cell fraction (not recorded which). CDR3 DNA: TGTGCCAGCAGCGTCGCGGGGCCCCCCTACGAGCAGTACTTC. Amino acid sequence: CASSVAGPPYEQYF.